Presented here are 17 T cell receptor beta chains from one specimen sequenced in a study of prognosis after radiotherapy for stage I lung cancer. Using two-round multiplex PCR, the authors amplified TCR beta CDR3 from genomic DNA. TRBV and TRBJ genes each had their own specific primers in first-round PCR. TCRdb re-analysed the multiplex PCR reads in MiXCR, keeping a single row per CDR3 protein. In the table there are some 8,900 distinct CDR3 sequences, approximately 60% of which are singletons. The sequencing here drew on PBMCs, taken before or after stereotactic body radiation therapy (not recorded which). These TCRs come from a donor aged 50 or older with non-small cell lung cancer.

The V call is TRBV6-2 or TRBV6-3, the J call TRBJ2-7; no clear D. Germline CDR1 is MNHEY and CDR2 is SVGEGT. The CDR3 extends over 11 amino acids. This CDR3 is CSISSHYEQYF. The CDR3 bases are TGTTCCATCAGTTCGCACTACGAGCAGTACTTC.

At least ten counts were recorded for this clonotype. The chain employs TRBV11-2 and TRBJ2-5; D is possibly TRBD1 (5 bases). The germline V gene has CDR1 SGHAT and CDR2 FQNNGV. This CDR3 spans 15 amino acids. The V end was cut by 6 bases, the J end by 1 base, with 15 bases between. The chain's CDR3 is CASSPRWGFQETQYF. The CDR3 DNA follows: TGTGCCAGCAGTCCGCGATGGGGCTTCCAAGAGACCCAGTACTTC.

The rearrangement links TRBV11-2 to TRBJ2-7; D remains ambiguous. Germline CDR1 SGHAT, CDR2 FQNNGV. The CDR3 has 12 residues. Trimming shortened V by 1 base and J by 4 bases, and 5 bases separated the two germline ends. CDR3 DNA: TGTGCCAGCAGCTTAGGAGTTTACGAGCAGTACTTC. Its protein is CASSLGVYEQYF.

Relative to its sample, this clonotype is medium-sized. The J gene is TRBJ2-3, the V gene TRBV3-1, with 10 bases aligning to TRBD1. The CDR3 is 17 residues long. Germline V CDR1 and CDR2: LGHDT, YNNKEL (reference sequence). After removal of 1 base from V and 4 bases from J, the junction contained 8 bases not matched to a gene. CDR3 sequence reads: CASSQVSDRGRSDTQYF. The CDR3 DNA follows: TGTGCCAGCAGCCAAGTTTCTGACAGGGGGCGATCAGATACGCAGTATTTT.

This clonotype was found once. V gene TRBV6-1 combines with J gene TRBJ1-2; 8 positions agree with TRBD1. V lost 4 bases, J lost 7 bases, and 8 bases stayed unmatched. The germline V gene encodes CDR1 MNHNS and CDR2 SASEGT. This CDR3 region has 14 residues. This CDR3 reads CASSVIRGPGGYTF. DNA of the CDR3: TGTGCCAGCAGTGTGATCAGGGGGCCAGGTGGCTACACCTTC.

By sample fraction, this clonotype is medium-sized. The rearrangement joins TRBV27 to TRBJ1-4; D is perhaps TRBD1 (6 bases). The CDR3 is made up of 14 amino acids. Germline values: CDR1 MNHEY, CDR2 SMNVEV (reference sequence). Deletions cut 3 bases from V and 7 bases from J, with 12 bases between. In DNA form, the CDR3 reads TGTGCCAGCAGTTTTGGGGGCAAGGGTGAAAAACTGTTTTTT. Protein: CASSFGGKGEKLFF.

The rearrangement uses TRBV20-1 and TRBJ2-7; D call uncertain. CDR3 length: 12 amino acids. V was trimmed by 3 bases and J by 6 bases, leaving 12 bases between them. The V gene's germline CDR1 is DFQATT and CDR2 SNEGSKA (reference sequence). This chain's CDR3 is CSARDPDGEQYF. The DNA of the CDR3 is TGCAGTGCTAGGGACCCCGACGGCGAGCAGTACTTC.

By sample fraction, this clonotype is medium-sized. The chain recombines TRBV20-1 with TRBJ1-6, with D possibly matching TRBD1 (5 bases). The CDR3 extends over 13 amino acids. V was trimmed by 3 bases and J by 7 bases, leaving 10 bases between them. Germline V gives CDR1 DFQATT, CDR2 SNEGSKA (reference sequence). The CDR3 bases are TGCAGTGCTAGCCGACAGCCGAATTCACCCCTCCACTTT. Translation gives CSASRQPNSPLHF.

The chain is built from TRBV7-8 and TRBJ1-5; D not certain. Trimming shortened V by 2 bases and J by 5 bases, and 10 bases separated the two germline ends. CDR3 size: 14 residues. The germline gives CDR1 SGHVS, CDR2 FQNEAQ. CDR3 sequence (DNA): TGTGCCAGCAGCTTATGGGGAAAAGATCAGCCCCAGCATTTT. Translating gives CASSLWGKDQPQHF.

The chain recombines TRBV12-3 or TRBV12-4 with TRBJ1-1; D not certain. Trimming took off 2 bases at V and 11 bases at J, with 15 bases between the two ends. The CDR3 consists of 13 residues. The CDR3 DNA reads as TGTGCCAGCAGTTTACGACACAGTGATTTGGCTTTCTTT. Translated: CASSLRHSDLAFF.

On this clonotype itself: At one end the junction does not follow the germline gene, possibly because of a read error. The rearrangement uses TRBV7-2 and TRBJ2-1, with D perhaps matching TRBD2 (6 bases). This CDR3 spans 13 amino acids. Germline V lookup: CDR1 SGHTA, CDR2 FQGNSA. The DNA of the CDR3 is TGTGCCAGCACATCGGGAGACTACAGTGAGCAGTTCTTC. Translation: CASTSGDYSEQFF. Using reference TRBV7-2 and TRBJ2-1 for the parts outside the CDR3, the full variable domain is GAGVSQSPSNKVTEKGKDVELRCDPISGHTALYWYRQSLGQGLEFLIYFQGNSAPDKSGLPSDRFSAERTGGSVSTLTIQRTQQEDSAVYLCASTSGDYSEQFFGPGTRLTVL.

The V gene is TRBV12-3 or TRBV12-4, the J gene TRBJ1-2; D might be TRBD1 (5 bases). The CDR3 is 12 residues long. Between the trimmed V and J ends, which lost 6 bases and 8 bases, there was a span of 13 bases. Here the CDR3 reads CASSQGSRGYTF. CDR3 nucleotide sequence: TGTGCCAGCAGCCAGGGTAGTAGGGGCTACACCTTC.

Relative to its sample, this clonotype is medium-sized. The chain couples TRBV6-2 or TRBV6-3 to TRBJ2-7; D might be TRBD2 (5 bases). The germline CDR1 and CDR2 sequences are MNHEY and SVGEGT. Trimming took 0 bases from V and 0 from J, leaving 12 bases between them. The CDR3 is 16 residues long. The CDR3 sequence is CASSYSQPGSSYEQYF. Here the CDR3 DNA reads TGTGCCAGCAGTTACTCGCAGCCGGGGAGCTCCTACGAGCAGTACTTC.

In this sample, this clonotype turned up many times. The chain combines TRBV7-9 with TRBJ2-2, with 7 bases that match TRBD1. The CDR3 length is 15 residues. The trim removed 4 bases at V and 7 bases at J, leaving 9 bases unmatched. The V gene's germline CDR1 is SEHNR and CDR2 FQNEAQ (reference sequence). The CDR3 loop is CASSSTGLVNGELFF. For the CDR3, the DNA is TGTGCCAGCAGCTCGACAGGGTTGGTGAACGGGGAGCTGTTTTTT. The complete variable domain, with remaining parts taken from reference TRBV7-9 and TRBJ2-2, reads DTGVSQNPRHKITKRGQNVTFRCDPISEHNRLYWYRQTLGQGPEFLTYFQNEAQLEKSRLLSDRFSAERPKGSFSTLEIQRTEQGDSAMYLCASSSTGLVNGELFFGEGSRLTVL.

V is TRBV20-1 and J is TRBJ2-7; D possibly corresponds to TRBD2 (6 bases). The germline CDR1 and CDR2 sequences are DFQATT and SNEGSKA (reference sequence). This CDR3 has 14 residues. Trimming shortened V by 5 bases and J by 7 bases, and 21 bases separated the two germline ends. The CDR3 DNA reads TGCAGTGCTCCAAGAGAAACGGGGGTCCAGGAGCAGTACTTC. It translates to CSAPRETGVQEQYF.

By share of the sample, this clonotype is medium-sized. The genes are TRBV20-1 and TRBJ2-3; 7 nucleotides match TRBD2. CDR3 length equals 15 residues. Per germline, CDR1 DFQATT and CDR2 SNEGSKA (reference sequence). The V gene end was trimmed by 4 bases and the J gene end by 3 bases; junction bases not matched to a gene: 10. The CDR3 is CSAITSVGDTDTQYF. The CDR3 bases are TGCAGTGCTATCACTAGCGTGGGTGATACAGATACGCAGTATTTT.

The CDR3, as DNA: TGTGCCAGCAGCGAACTAGCGGGCTCCTACGAGCAGTACTTC. This gives the protein CASSELAGSYEQYF. This sequence joins TRBV9 and TRBJ2-7; TRBD2 aligns across 9 bases. CDR3 length equals 14 residues. J was trimmed by 0 bases and V by 3 bases; bases with no gene match: 1. Germline CDR1 and CDR2: SGDLS and YYNGEE.